The 20 T cell receptor beta chains below were found in one sample sequenced in a study of blood T cell repertoires in COVID-19. The protocol was immunoSEQ multiplex PCR, while the TCRdb copy is restricted to in-frame clones and leaves out a portion. The sample lists 250,000 to 400,000 clones, 85% seen once, with about 1.9% in the top ten. The sample comprised PBMCs or T cells enriched from blood (not recorded which). The receptors stem from a woman in her twenties or thirties who had been exposed to COVID-19.

This chain's CDR3 is CASSPTVTGKANEKLFF. The DNA of the CDR3 is TGTGCCAGCAGCCCGACGGTAACAGGGAAGGCTAATGAAAAACTGTTTTTT. The chain is built from TRBV5-4 and TRBJ1-4; TRBD1 might be the D (6 bases). CDR1 and CDR2 (germline): SGHNT, YYREEE (reference sequence). The CDR3 is 17 residues long. Trimming stripped 4 bases from V and 3 bases from J, with 19 bases between.

J is TRBJ2-2 and V is TRBV6-2 or TRBV6-3; TRBD1 is a possible D gene (6 bases). V shed 4 bases and J shed 1 base, with 10 bases lying between them. The CDR3 contains 15 residues. From germline, CDR1 is MNHEY and CDR2 SVGEGT. The CDR3 DNA reads as TGTGCCAGCAGTTTCCCGACAGGGAACACCGGGGAGCTGTTTTTT. It translates to CASSFPTGNTGELFF.

The J gene is TRBJ2-7, the V gene TRBV28, with a possible D match to TRBD1 (6 bases). The CDR3 consists of 12 residues. The germline V gene encodes CDR1 MDHEN and CDR2 SYDVKM. The V and J ends lost 6 bases and 4 bases respectively, with 10 bases between them. CDR3 coding DNA: TGTGCCAGCAGGGTCCAGGGGTACGAGCAGTACTTC. This encodes CASRVQGYEQYF.

The gene calls are TRBV5-4 and TRBJ2-3; the match to TRBD2 covers 15 bases. Trimming cost V 7 bases and J 1 base; bases outside gene matches: 7. Germline assignment: CDR1 SGHNT and CDR2 YYREEE (reference sequence). There are 17 residues in the CDR3. The DNA of the CDR3 is TGTGCCAGCTCAGGACTAGCGGGAGGGGTGGGCACAGATACGCAGTATTTT. This codes for CASSGLAGGVGTDTQYF.

The J gene is TRBJ1-4, the V gene TRBV1; no check of the table's D call, TRBD1, against the DNA was made. TRBV1 is shown as a pseudogene. This CDR3 is built from 17 residues. The CDR3 protein is CTSVTNPGQGYNEKLFF. In nucleotides, the CDR3 is TGCACCAGCGTTACCAATCCGGGACAGGGATATAATGAAAAACTGTTTTTT.

The chain uses TRBV19 and TRBJ1-2; D remains unclear. The V gene's germline CDR1 is LNHDA and CDR2 SQIVND (reference sequence). This CDR3 is 12 amino acids long. V lost 4 bases, J lost 5 bases, and 8 bases lay in between. Here the CDR3 reads CASSNTEYGYTF. Written as DNA, the CDR3 is TGTGCCAGTAGTAATACAGAGTATGGCTACACCTTC.

The gene calls are TRBV7-3 and TRBJ2-1; 10 bases map to TRBD1. V shed 4 bases, J shed 4 bases, and the junction held 7 bases outside the gene matches. CDR1 and CDR2 from the germline V gene are SGHTA and FQGTGA. CDR3 length: 16 residues. CDR3 protein: CASSSSGQGQYNEQFF. The CDR3 region has the DNA TGTGCCAGCAGCTCCTCGGGACAGGGGCAGTACAATGAGCAGTTCTTC.

CDR3 DNA: TGTGCCAGCAGCCATTCCTCGGGGGAGGGATATGGCTACACCTTC. This codes for CASSHSSGEGYGYTF. The chain links TRBV3-1 (or the pseudogene TRBV3-2) to TRBJ1-2, with D tentatively TRBD1 (5 bases). Germline V lookup: CDR1 LGHDT, CDR2 YNNKEL (reference sequence). Trimming left V 3 bases short and J 5 bases short, with 16 bases between. The CDR3 loop spans 15 amino acids.

The gene calls are TRBV10-3 and TRBJ2-5, with 8 bases aligning to TRBD2. This CDR3 contains 15 residues. Trimming removed 4 bases from V and 3 bases from J; junction bases left unmatched: 7. The germline CDR1 and CDR2 sequences are ENHRY and SYGVKD. This chain's CDR3 is CAISGRGSGKETQYF. CDR3 nucleotide sequence: TGTGCCATCAGTGGACGGGGTAGCGGGAAAGAGACCCAGTACTTC.

The chain has TRBV3-1 (or the pseudogene TRBV3-2) and TRBJ2-2; 7 bases map to TRBD2. After removal of 1 base from V and 7 bases from J, the junction contained 6 bases not matched to a gene. CDR1 LGHDT and CDR2 YNNKEL come from the germline V gene (reference sequence). CDR3 size: 15 residues. CDR3 protein: CASSQAGGLSGELFF. Written as DNA, the CDR3 is TGTGCCAGCAGCCAAGCGGGAGGTTTAAGCGGGGAGCTGTTTTTT.

The chain uses TRBV3-1 (or the pseudogene TRBV3-2) and TRBJ1-3; no definite D call. The CDR3 has 12 residues. The germline V and J ends were trimmed by 0 bases and 8 bases, with 5 bases remaining between them. CDR1 and CDR2 (germline): LGHDT, YNNKEL (reference sequence). Here the CDR3 reads CASSQESDTIYF. The CDR3 region has the DNA TGTGCCAGCAGCCAAGAATCGGACACCATATATTTT.

This chain connects TRBV2 to TRBJ1-4; TRBD1 agrees at 7 bases. The CDR3 extends over 14 amino acids. After removal of 8 bases from V and 3 bases from J, the junction contained 6 bases not matched to a gene. The germline V gene encodes CDR1 SNHLY and CDR2 FYNNEI. The CDR3 DNA reads as TGTGCCAGCCGTAGACAGGGATCTAATGAAAAACTGTTTTTT. Its protein is CASRRQGSNEKLFF.

This CDR3 reads CASSEDRGRQQPQHF. In DNA form, the CDR3 reads TGTGCCAGCAGTGAAGATAGGGGCAGGCAACAACCCCAGCATTTT. V is TRBV6-1 and J is TRBJ1-5, with a tentative D call TRBD1 (5 bases). CDR3 size: 15 residues. Germline CDR1 reads MNHNS; CDR2 reads SASEGT. V was trimmed by 1 base and J by 10 bases, leaving 17 bases between them.

The rearrangement joins TRBV4-3 to TRBJ1-4, with D unclear. From germline, CDR1 is LGHNA and CDR2 YSLEER. V lost 4 bases and J 3 bases, leaving 15 bases between the germline ends. The length of the CDR3 is 16 residues. CDR3 in DNA: TGCGCCAGCAGCCTTTCGGGGATTGGGTCTAATGAAAAACTGTTTTTT. Amino acid sequence: CASSLSGIGSNEKLFF.

This rearrangement joins TRBV7-6 to TRBJ1-2, with D maybe TRBD1 (6 bases). V was cut by 5 bases and J by 4 bases, with 20 bases left in between. CDR1 and CDR2 (germline): SGHVS, FNYEAQ. This CDR3 contains 16 residues. As DNA, the CDR3 is TGTGCCAGCAGCAAGCGCTCGGACAGCCGGGGCTATGGCTACACCTTC. This gives the protein CASSKRSDSRGYGYTF.

V is TRBV10-1 and J is TRBJ1-2; weak D call: TRBD1 (6 bases). CDR1 is WNHNN, CDR2 SYGVQD, per germline (reference sequence). The CDR3 spans 13 residues. V lost 3 bases, J lost 6 bases, and 11 bases lay in between. As DNA, the CDR3 is TGCGCCAGCAGTGAATACAGGGTGAATGGCTACACCTTC. Residues: CASSEYRVNGYTF.

J is TRBJ1-2 and V is TRBV18; D unresolved. This CDR3 has 14 amino acids. Germline values: CDR1 KGHSH, CDR2 LQKENI. V lost 5 bases to trimming and J lost 4 bases, with 14 bases between them. The CDR3 spells CASSNSTGIYGYTF. The CDR3, as DNA: TGTGCCAGCTCAAATTCGACGGGGATCTATGGCTACACCTTC.

The chain links TRBV7-3 to TRBJ2-3; D gene ambiguous. With 0 bases removed from V and 3 bases from J, the gap between germline ends came to 10 bases. This CDR3 is built from 15 residues. Germline V gene data show CDR1 as SGHTA and CDR2 as FQGTGA. The CDR3 spells CASSLTQSRTDTQYF. The CDR3 DNA follows: TGTGCCAGCAGCTTAACGCAATCTCGGACAGATACGCAGTATTTT.

The rearrangement links TRBV7-9 to TRBJ2-5, with a tentative D call TRBD1 (6 bases). Germline V gene lookup returns CDR1 SEHNR and CDR2 FQNEAQ (reference sequence). The V end was cut by 5 bases, the J end by 5 bases, with 9 bases between. The length of the CDR3 is 12 residues. The CDR3 loop reads CASSQDRETQYF. The CDR3 nucleotides are TGTGCCAGCAGCCAAGACAGGGAGACCCAGTACTTC.

The V call is TRBV29-1, the J call TRBJ2-7, with D maybe TRBD2 (6 bases). This CDR3 comprises 18 residues. Between the trimmed V and J ends, which lost 4 bases and 2 bases, there was a span of 27 bases. Germline CDR1 SQVTM, CDR2 ANQGSEA. CDR3 amino acids: CSVVSRGGLRGSTYEQYF. The CDR3 DNA follows: TGCAGCGTTGTTAGCCGGGGTGGTTTGCGGGGTTCAACCTACGAGCAGTACTTC.